These 32 T cell receptor beta chains were all obtained from the same sample, sequenced in a study of shared T cell receptors in the human thymus. Here immunoSEQ multiplex PCR was the method, and the copy in TCRdb shows in-frame clones only, minus some. The sample lists 700,000 to 750,000 clones, 80% to 90% occurring once. These same data were also listed under a study on human thymus T cells.

Sequencing was done on a sample of thymocytes. The receptor set was obtained from a girl under three years old with a congenital heart defect.

The chain is built from TRBV7-6 and TRBJ1-2; 7 bases line up with TRBD1. Looked up from germline, CDR1 is SGHVS and CDR2 is FNYEAQ. The CDR3 extends over 16 amino acids. With V trimmed by 3 bases and J by 4 bases, 11 bases remained unmatched. DNA for the CDR3: TGTGCCAGCAGCTTGAGACAGGGCCGATCCTTCTATGGCTACACCTTC. Translation: CASSLRQGRSFYGYTF.

The J gene is TRBJ2-3, the V gene TRBV27; D might be TRBD2 (7 bases). V was cut by 7 bases and J by 4 bases, with 24 bases left in between. This CDR3 is 17 amino acids long. Germline values: CDR1 MNHEY, CDR2 SMNVEV (reference sequence). As DNA, the CDR3 is TGTGCCAGCAACCAGGCCCCAACAGGGAGGGATCCAGATACGCAGTATTTT. It encodes CASNQAPTGRDPDTQYF.

The genes are TRBV6-5 and TRBJ2-1, with D perhaps TRBD2 (6 bases). V dropped 0 bases and J dropped 3 bases, with 12 bases sitting between them. In germline, CDR1 is MNHEY, CDR2 SVGAGI. This CDR3 has 16 amino acids. CDR3 amino acids: CASSYSWGEYYNEQFF. For the CDR3, the DNA is TGTGCCAGCAGTTACTCGTGGGGGGAATACTACAATGAGCAGTTCTTC.

The chain links TRBV27 to TRBJ1-1; D is possibly TRBD1 (6 bases). From germline, CDR1 is MNHEY and CDR2 SMNVEV (reference sequence). The CDR3 loop spans 15 amino acids. The V gene lost 5 bases and the J gene lost 4 bases, with 17 bases spanning the gap. The CDR3 nucleotides are TGTGCCAGCAGTCCCTTCAGGGGAAGCGGCACTGAAGCTTTCTTT. Protein sequence: CASSPFRGSGTEAFF.

J is TRBJ1-6 and V is TRBV27; 7 nucleotides agree with TRBD1. The V gene's germline CDR1 is MNHEY and CDR2 SMNVEV (reference sequence). V lost 7 bases and J lost 1; bases outside the gene matches: 16. The CDR3 spans 19 residues. This CDR3 reads CASTPGRDSLDSYNSPLHF. The CDR3 nucleotides are TGTGCCAGCACCCCCGGTCGGGACAGCCTTGATTCCTATAATTCACCCCTCCACTTT.

In DNA form, the CDR3 reads TGTGCCAGCAGAGCGACAGGGGGCTATGGCTACACCTTC. Protein: CASRATGGYGYTF. The V gene is TRBV6-1, the J gene TRBJ1-2; 9 positions agree with TRBD1. V shed 6 bases, J shed 4 bases, and the junction held 3 bases outside the gene matches. Germline CDR1 and CDR2: MNHNS and SASEGT. The CDR3 totals 13 residues.

The V call is TRBV7-4, the J call TRBJ1-1; possibly TRBD1 for D (6 bases). In germline, CDR1 is SGHVT, CDR2 SQSDAQ. V was pared by 2 bases and J by 3 bases, with 31 bases between. The CDR3 has 21 amino acids. This CDR3 is CASSLKGSWAGATRPYTEAFF. In DNA form, the CDR3 reads TGTGCCAGCAGCTTAAAGGGAAGTTGGGCAGGGGCCACCAGGCCCTACACTGAAGCTTTCTTT.

The chain links TRBV15 to TRBJ1-1; 8 bases fit TRBD1. Germline CDR1 is LNHNV and CDR2 is YYDKDF (reference sequence). The J segment lost 5 bases and the V segment lost 5 bases, leaving 7 bases of the junction unmatched. The CDR3 totals 14 residues. The CDR3 region is CATSGTGDRTEAFF. CDR3 sequence (DNA): TGTGCCACCAGCGGGACAGGCGATCGGACTGAAGCTTTCTTT.

This clone has more than one count but fewer than ten. This chain uses TRBV28 with TRBJ1-6; D remains unclear. The V end was cut by 5 bases, the J end by 0 bases, with 8 bases between. Germline V gives CDR1 MDHEN, CDR2 SYDVKM. This CDR3 contains 15 residues. The CDR3 region has the DNA TGTGCCAGCAGTCAACAGTGCTCCTATAATTCACCCCTCCACTTT. Translated, it gives CASSQQCSYNSPLHF.

The rearrangement uses TRBV27 and TRBJ2-7; TRBD1 aligns across 7 bases. The CDR3 has 18 residues. Germline V gene lookup returns CDR1 MNHEY and CDR2 SMNVEV (reference sequence). Unmatched junction bases numbered 23, after V lost 4 bases and J lost 8 bases. In nucleotides, the CDR3 is TGTGCCAGCAGTTGTAAAACCACCGACAGGGTGAAAGAGTGGCAGCAGTACTTC. Translated: CASSCKTTDRVKEWQQYF.

This chain connects TRBV7-6 to TRBJ2-7; 11 bases agree with TRBD1. Germline CDR1 and CDR2: SGHVS and FNYEAQ. This CDR3 contains 15 residues. With 4 bases clipped from V and 6 bases from J, the junction kept 8 bases outside the gene matches. The CDR3 DNA follows: TGTGCCAGCAGCTGCCAGGACAGGGGGCGAGGCGAGCAGTACTTC. Translated: CASSCQDRGRGEQYF. The full variable domain, with the rest looked up from reference TRBV7-6 and TRBJ2-7, is GAGVSQSPRYKVTKRGQDVALRCDPISGHVSLYWYRQALGQGPEFLTYFNYEAQQDKSGLPNDRFSAERPEGSISTLTIQRTEQRDSAMYRCASSCQDRGRGEQYFGPGTRLTVT.

V gene TRBV10-3 combines with J gene TRBJ1-1, with 7 bases that match TRBD1. The length of the CDR3 is 18 residues. The V gene end was trimmed by 6 bases and the J gene end by 1 base; junction bases not matched to a gene: 17. CDR1 and CDR2 from the germline V gene are ENHRY and SYGVKD. As DNA, the CDR3 is TGTGCCATCAGGGACAGGTACGAACTCGGGAACAGGAACACTGAAGCTTTCTTT. Translating gives CAIRDRYELGNRNTEAFF.

This chain links TRBV6-5 with TRBJ2-5; 7 nucleotides match TRBD1. The CDR3 extends over 14 amino acids. With 6 bases clipped from V and 0 bases from J, the junction kept 4 bases outside the gene matches. The germline V gene has CDR1 MNHEY and CDR2 SVGAGI. This CDR3 is CASRTGDHQETQYF. The CDR3 nucleotides read TGTGCCAGCAGAACAGGGGACCACCAAGAGACCCAGTACTTC.

V gene TRBV4-3 combines with J gene TRBJ2-5; the D is unclear. Germline CDR1 and CDR2: LGHNA and YSLEER. This CDR3 is 14 amino acids long. Trimming stripped 0 bases from V and 4 bases from J, with 9 bases between. CDR3 in amino acids: CASSQDPGSETQYF. The CDR3 nucleotides read TGCGCCAGCAGCCAAGATCCAGGTTCAGAGACCCAGTACTTC.

J is TRBJ2-7 and V is TRBV6-1; no definite D call. Germline assignment: CDR1 MNHNS and CDR2 SASEGT. The CDR3 spans 14 residues. V was cut by 5 bases and J by 3 bases, with 14 bases left in between. The CDR3 nucleotides read TGTGCCAGCAGTTCCGATTTTAATAGCTACGAGCAGTACTTC. Its translation is CASSSDFNSYEQYF.

This chain joins TRBV30 and TRBJ2-1; TRBD2 agrees at 8 bases. Germline V gene data show CDR1 as GTSNPN and CDR2 as SVGIG (reference sequence). This CDR3 is 14 amino acids long. After removal of 4 bases from V and 6 bases from J, the junction contained 8 bases not matched to a gene. The CDR3 protein is CAWTTGTSGNEQFF. In DNA, the CDR3 is TGTGCCTGGACCACCGGGACTAGTGGCAATGAGCAGTTCTTC.

This chain joins TRBV7-8 and TRBJ2-3; 8 bases match TRBD1. V lost 4 bases to trimming and J lost 1 base; unmatched junction nucleotides: 13. The V gene's germline CDR1 is SGHVS and CDR2 FQNEAQ. The CDR3 is 18 amino acids. The CDR3 loop reads CASSYQGAQGGGTDTQYF. The CDR3 bases are TGTGCCAGCAGCTACCAGGGGGCCCAAGGGGGAGGCACAGATACGCAGTATTTT.

This clone was seen a handful of times. The chain couples TRBV27 to TRBJ1-5, with D uncertain. The CDR3 is 17 amino acids. Germline values: CDR1 MNHEY, CDR2 SMNVEV (reference sequence). V lost 7 bases and J 0 bases, leaving 19 bases between the germline ends. CDR3 region: CASKRRSDHYSNQPQHF. As DNA, the CDR3 is TGTGCCAGCAAGCGGCGGAGCGACCATTATAGCAATCAGCCCCAGCATTTT.

This clone was observed a few times. The chain couples TRBV5-1 to TRBJ1-2, with 9 bases fitting TRBD1. Germline-derived CDR1 and CDR2 are SGHRS and YFSETQ. The ends lost 0 bases at V and 0 bases at J; junction bases unmatched: 6. The CDR3 has 17 residues. DNA for the CDR3: TGCGCCAGCAGCTTGGGTGGGACAGGGCCTCCTAACTATGGCTACACCTTC. It encodes CASSLGGTGPPNYGYTF.

The genes are TRBV6-1 and TRBJ2-3; 9 bases line up with TRBD2. Germline V CDR1 and CDR2: MNHNS, SASEGT. Trimming cost V 7 bases and J 3 bases; bases outside gene matches: 5. This CDR3 is built from 14 residues. DNA for the CDR3: TGTGCCAGCAAAACTAGCGGGTCTACAGATACGCAGTATTTT. This codes for CASKTSGSTDTQYF.

J is TRBJ2-5 and V is TRBV6-6; 7 nucleotides align to TRBD1. Germline assignment: CDR1 MNHNY and CDR2 SVGAGI (reference sequence). With V trimmed by 5 bases and J by 11 bases, 11 bases remained unmatched. The CDR3 has 13 amino acids. The CDR3: CASSPQGRQEQYF. CDR3 DNA sequence: TGTGCCAGCAGTCCACAGGGGCGGCAGGAGCAGTACTTC.

J is TRBJ2-1 and V is TRBV5-6, with D uncertain. V lost 0 bases, J lost 8 bases, and 12 bases lay in between. The CDR3 length is 14 residues. Germline V gene data show CDR1 as SGHDT and CDR2 as YYEEEE. In nucleotides, the CDR3 is TGTGCCAGCAGCTTGGCTCTAACCGGAGATGAGCAGTTCTTC. It translates to CASSLALTGDEQFF.

The chain employs TRBV4-1 and TRBJ2-5, with 10 bases fitting TRBD1. The junction had 20 bases not matched to a gene; V was cut back by 0 bases and J by 4 bases. Germline V gene data show CDR1 as MGHRA and CDR2 as YSYEKL. CDR3 length: 21 residues. The CDR3 sequence is CASSQEFVGAWDRGRGETQYF. CDR3 nucleotides: TGCGCCAGCAGCCAAGAGTTCGTTGGGGCGTGGGACAGGGGACGTGGAGAGACCCAGTACTTC.

CDR3 residues: CASSSGLSIGETQYF. CDR3 DNA sequence: TGTGCCAGCAGTTCCGGACTTAGCATAGGGGAGACCCAGTACTTC. This sequence joins TRBV27 and TRBJ2-5; the D gene is possibly TRBD2 (5 bases). V was shortened by 4 bases and J by 5 bases, with 17 bases between the two germline ends. The CDR3 is 15 residues long. CDR1 MNHEY and CDR2 SMNVEV come from the germline V gene (reference sequence).

The chain has TRBV9 and TRBJ1-1; no clear D. V shed 2 bases and J shed 7 bases, with 9 bases lying between them. The germline V gene has CDR1 SGDLS and CDR2 YYNGEE. This CDR3 spans 12 amino acids. The CDR3 nucleotides read TGTGCCAGCAGCGTTTTGGGGAGTGAAGCTTTCTTT. It is translated as CASSVLGSEAFF.

This sequence joins TRBV10-3 and TRBJ2-3, with D perhaps TRBD2 (7 bases). The CDR3 extends over 16 amino acids. Germline-derived CDR1 and CDR2 are ENHRY and SYGVKD. With 0 bases removed from V and 5 bases from J, the gap between germline ends came to 15 bases. The CDR3 DNA reads as TGTGCCATCAGTGAGTCTAGGGGGGGGGCCGGAGATACGCAGTATTTT. It yields the protein CAISESRGGAGDTQYF.

The J gene is TRBJ1-2, the V gene TRBV29-1; D may be TRBD1 (5 bases). V was shortened by 1 base and J by 5 bases, with 14 bases between the two germline ends. CDR1 is SQVTM and CDR2 is ANQGSEA in the germline V gene. CDR3 length: 14 amino acids. This chain's CDR3 is CSVEGTGRVYGYTF. The CDR3 DNA is TGCAGCGTTGAAGGAACGGGCAGGGTATATGGCTACACCTTC.

J is TRBJ1-2 and V is TRBV10-3, with D unclear. The CDR3 consists of 13 residues. From germline, CDR1 is ENHRY and CDR2 SYGVKD. V was pared by 1 base and J by 4 bases, with 7 bases between. In nucleotides, the CDR3 is TGTGCCATCAGTGAGTTTAGCAGCTATGGCTACACCTTC. The encoded protein is CAISEFSSYGYTF.

The J gene is TRBJ1-6, the V gene TRBV9, with 9 bases matching TRBD1. V dropped 0 bases and J dropped 9; count of bases not matched to a gene: 1. The CDR3 contains 14 residues. CDR1 SGDLS and CDR2 YYNGEE come from the germline V gene. The CDR3 loop is CASSVGTGVSPLHF. The CDR3 DNA reads TGTGCCAGCAGCGTAGGGACAGGGGTTTCACCCCTCCACTTT. Using reference TRBV9 and TRBJ1-6 for the parts outside the CDR3, the full variable domain is DSGVTQTPKHLITATGQRVTLRCSPRSGDLSVYWYQQSLDQGLQFLIQYYNGEERAKGNILERFSAQQFPDLHSELNLSSLELGDSALYFCASSVGTGVSPLHFGNGTRLTVT.

This chain uses TRBV29-1 with TRBJ1-3, with 12 bases identical to TRBD1. Trimming at V came to 7 bases and at J to 1 base, leaving 8 bases not matched to a gene. From germline, CDR1 is SQVTM and CDR2 ANQGSEA. This CDR3 region has 16 residues. The CDR3 coding sequence is TGCAGCGCGAGACCGGGACAGGGGGCTTCTGGAAACACCATATATTTT. This codes for CSARPGQGASGNTIYF.

The rearrangement joins TRBV6-1 to TRBJ1-2; 8 bases match TRBD1. Looked up from germline, CDR1 is MNHNS and CDR2 is SASEGT. Trimming at V came to 3 bases and at J to 0 bases, leaving 3 bases not matched to a gene. The CDR3 has 15 residues. The CDR3 region has the DNA TGTGCCAGCAGTGATATACAGGGGGCTAACTATGGCTACACCTTC. Its translation is CASSDIQGANYGYTF.

The J gene is TRBJ1-6, the V gene TRBV13; D possibly corresponds to TRBD1 (6 bases). Germline-derived CDR1 and CDR2 are PRHDT and FYEKMQ (reference sequence). V was cut by 3 bases and J by 0 bases, with 12 bases left in between. This CDR3 comprises 17 residues. CDR3 sequence (DNA): TGTGCCAGCAGCTTGGGACAAGGGAGCTCCTATAATTCACCCCTCCACTTT. It encodes CASSLGQGSSYNSPLHF. Variable domain in full (rest from reference TRBV13 and TRBJ1-6): AAGVIQSPRHLIKEKRETATLKCYPIPRHDTVYWYQQGPGQDPQFLISFYEKMQSDKGSIPDRFSAQQFSDYHSELNMSSLELGDSALYFCASSLGQGSSYNSPLHFGNGTRLTVT.